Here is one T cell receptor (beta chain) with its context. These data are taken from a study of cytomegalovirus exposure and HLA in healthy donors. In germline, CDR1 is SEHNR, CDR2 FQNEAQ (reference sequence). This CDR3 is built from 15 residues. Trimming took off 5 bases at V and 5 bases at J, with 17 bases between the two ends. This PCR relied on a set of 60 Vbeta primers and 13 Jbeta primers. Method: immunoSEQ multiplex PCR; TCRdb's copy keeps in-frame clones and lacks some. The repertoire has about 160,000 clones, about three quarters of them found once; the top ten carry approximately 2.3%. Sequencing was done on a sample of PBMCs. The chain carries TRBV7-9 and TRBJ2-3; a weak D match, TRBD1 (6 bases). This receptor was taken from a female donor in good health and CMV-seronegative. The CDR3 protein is CASSTIQGGRDTQYF. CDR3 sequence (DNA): TGTGCCAGCAGCACTATACAAGGGGGACGAGATACGCAGTATTTT.